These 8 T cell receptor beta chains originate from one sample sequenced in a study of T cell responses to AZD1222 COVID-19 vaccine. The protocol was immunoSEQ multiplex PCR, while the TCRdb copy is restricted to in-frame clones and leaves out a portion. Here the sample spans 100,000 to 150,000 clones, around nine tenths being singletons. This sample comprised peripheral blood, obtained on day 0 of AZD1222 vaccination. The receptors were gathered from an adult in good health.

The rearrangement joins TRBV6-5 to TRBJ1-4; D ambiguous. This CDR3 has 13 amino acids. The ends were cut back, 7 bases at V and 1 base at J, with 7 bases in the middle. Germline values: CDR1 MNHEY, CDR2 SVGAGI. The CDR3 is CASNRGTNEKLFF. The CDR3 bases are TGTGCCAGCAATCGAGGAACTAATGAAAAACTGTTTTTT.

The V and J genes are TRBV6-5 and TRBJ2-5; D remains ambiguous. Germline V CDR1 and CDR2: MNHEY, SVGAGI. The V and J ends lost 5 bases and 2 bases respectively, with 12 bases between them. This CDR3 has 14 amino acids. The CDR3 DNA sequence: TGTGCCAGCAGTAGTCACCGGCCACAAGAGACCCAGTACTTC. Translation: CASSSHRPQETQYF.

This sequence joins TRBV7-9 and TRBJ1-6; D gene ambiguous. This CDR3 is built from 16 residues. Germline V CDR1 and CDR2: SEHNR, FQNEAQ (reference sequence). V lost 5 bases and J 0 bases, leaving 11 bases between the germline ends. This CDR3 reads CASSPGLSSYNSPLHF. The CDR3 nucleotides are TGTGCCAGCAGCCCCGGACTGAGCTCCTATAATTCACCCCTCCACTTT. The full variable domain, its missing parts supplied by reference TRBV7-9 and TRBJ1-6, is DTGVSQNPRHKITKRGQNVTFRCDPISEHNRLYWYRQTLGQGPEFLTYFQNEAQLEKSRLLSDRFSAERPKGSFSTLEIQRTEQGDSAMYLCASSPGLSSYNSPLHFGNGTRLTVT.

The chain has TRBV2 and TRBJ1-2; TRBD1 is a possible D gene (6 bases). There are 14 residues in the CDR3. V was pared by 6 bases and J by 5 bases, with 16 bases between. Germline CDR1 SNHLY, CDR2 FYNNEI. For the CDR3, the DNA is TGTGCCAGCAGGGGGGACATCCGGAGATATGGCTACACCTTC. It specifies CASRGDIRRYGYTF.

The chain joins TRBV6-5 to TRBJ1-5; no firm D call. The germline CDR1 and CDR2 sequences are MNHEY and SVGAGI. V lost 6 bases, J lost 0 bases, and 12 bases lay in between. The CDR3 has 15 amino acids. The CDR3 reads CASRNTGSSNQPQHF. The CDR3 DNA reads TGTGCCAGCAGGAACACCGGGTCTAGCAATCAGCCCCAGCATTTT.

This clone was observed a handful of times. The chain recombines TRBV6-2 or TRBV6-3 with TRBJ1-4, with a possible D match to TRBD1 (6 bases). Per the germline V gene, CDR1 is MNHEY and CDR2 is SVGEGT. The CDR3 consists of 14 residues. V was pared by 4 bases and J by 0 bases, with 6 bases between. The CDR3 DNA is TGTGCCAGCAGTTGGGGGCCAACTAATGAAAAACTGTTTTTT. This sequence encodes CASSWGPTNEKLFF.

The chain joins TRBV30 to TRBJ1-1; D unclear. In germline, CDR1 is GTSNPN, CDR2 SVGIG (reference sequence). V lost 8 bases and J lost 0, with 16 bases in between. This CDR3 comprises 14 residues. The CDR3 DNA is TGTGCCCGAAACCAAGGACCGATGAACACTGAAGCTTTCTTT. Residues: CARNQGPMNTEAFF.

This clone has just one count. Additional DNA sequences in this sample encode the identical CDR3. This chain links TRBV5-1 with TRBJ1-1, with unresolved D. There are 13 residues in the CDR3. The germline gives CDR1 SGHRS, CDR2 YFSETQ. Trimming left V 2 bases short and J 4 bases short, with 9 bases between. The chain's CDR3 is CASSLDGGTEAFF. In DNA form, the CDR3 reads TGCGCCAGCAGCTTAGATGGTGGCACTGAAGCTTTCTTT.